The clone carrying this TCR beta chain has a count of ten or more. The sample's time point: blood at routine non-recurrence follow-up after resection. The data originate from a study of spatial heterogeneity in lung cancer. From the 5' RACE reads, TCRdb called clonotypes with MiXCR, one entry per CDR3 protein. The sample has 15,000 to 20,000 distinct CDR3 sequences; about 8.9% are singletons. Germline V gene sequence: CDR1 SGHRS, CDR2 YFSETQ. V gave up 2 bases and J gave up 5 bases, with 17 bases separating them. The length of the CDR3 is 15 residues. The source of this sequence is a male donor with early-stage non-small cell lung cancer. Source: PBMCs, taken at follow-up. This chain links TRBV5-1 with TRBJ2-7; no definite D call. CDR3 bases: TGCGCCAGCAGCTTAATGGGGTCACAGCAAAACGAGCAGTACTTC. Its translation is CASSLMGSQQNEQYF.